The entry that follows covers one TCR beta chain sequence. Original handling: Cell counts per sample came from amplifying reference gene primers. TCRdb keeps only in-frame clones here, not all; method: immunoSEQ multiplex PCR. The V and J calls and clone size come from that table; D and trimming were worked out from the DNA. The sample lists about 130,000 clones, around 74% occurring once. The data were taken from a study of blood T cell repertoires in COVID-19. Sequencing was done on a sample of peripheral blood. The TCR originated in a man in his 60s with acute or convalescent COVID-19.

The chain's CDR3 is CASSESKEGTQYF. The CDR3 DNA follows: TGCGCCAGCAGTGAGTCGAAGGAGGGTACGCAGTATTTT. The chain joins TRBV10-1 to TRBJ2-3, with TRBD2 as a possible D gene (6 bases). CDR3 length equals 13 residues. Looked up from germline, CDR1 is WNHNN and CDR2 is SYGVQD (reference sequence). Trimming cost V 0 bases and J 8 bases, with 9 bases left between them.